The 21 T cell receptor beta chains reported below all come from one sample, sequenced in a study of blood T cell repertoires in COVID-19. The table came from immunoSEQ multiplex PCR; TCRdb's copy has only in-frame clones and leaves some out. The sample includes just over 300,000 clones, roughly 87% of them seen just once. Sequenced sample: PBMCs or T cells enriched from blood (not recorded which). These TCRs come from a woman aged 18-29 years who had recovered from COVID-19.

The V call is TRBV7-9, the J call TRBJ1-4; TRBD1 agrees at 9 bases. The ends lost 7 bases at V and 6 bases at J; junction bases unmatched: 6. This CDR3 has 14 residues. Per germline, CDR1 SEHNR and CDR2 FQNEAQ (reference sequence). The CDR3 loop is CASKRGQGDEKLFF. Here the CDR3 DNA reads TGTGCCAGCAAACGGGGACAGGGCGATGAAAAACTGTTTTTT.

J is TRBJ2-1 and V is TRBV7-3; 7 nucleotides line up with TRBD2. Germline lookup yields CDR1 SGHTA and CDR2 FQGTGA. The CDR3 covers 16 residues. Trimming removed 0 bases from V and 6 bases from J; junction bases left unmatched: 8. The CDR3 nucleotides are TGTGCCAGCAGCTTAACGGCGGGACTACCATCCAATGAGCAGTTCTTC. Its protein product is CASSLTAGLPSNEQFF.

This clone was seen a few times. The genes are TRBV6-2 or TRBV6-3 and TRBJ1-2, with 9 positions matching TRBD1. The CDR3 loop spans 16 amino acids. Germline V lookup: CDR1 MNHEY, CDR2 SVGEGT. The ends lost 2 bases at V and 5 bases at J; junction bases unmatched: 9. The CDR3 DNA sequence: TGTGCCAGCAGTTACGGATCGGACAGGGGAGGGTATGGCTACACCTTC. Protein sequence: CASSYGSDRGGYGYTF.

This chain uses TRBV11-2 with TRBJ2-3, with 8 bases aligning to TRBD2. J lost 4 bases, V lost 5 bases, and 17 bases had no gene match. Germline CDR1 and CDR2: SGHAT and FQNNGV. The CDR3 sequence is 18 residues long. The CDR3 sequence is CASSTPGWREDTADTQYF. CDR3 nucleotides: TGTGCCAGCAGCACCCCAGGTTGGCGGGAGGACACTGCAGATACGCAGTATTTT.

This chain uses TRBV28 with TRBJ2-6, with D uncertain. V lost 5 bases, J lost 1 base, and 15 bases lay in between. Germline loops: CDR1 MDHEN, CDR2 SYDVKM. The CDR3 sequence is 17 residues long. The CDR3 coding sequence is TGTGCCAGCAGTCCCTCCAACAGATTGTCTGGGGCCAACGTCCTGACTTTC. Protein: CASSPSNRLSGANVLTF.

A single count supports this clone. The V call is TRBV5-6, the J call TRBJ1-2; TRBD1 matches 11 bases. There are 17 residues in the CDR3. The junction had 12 bases not matched to a gene; V was cut back by 4 bases and J by 4 bases. Germline V CDR1 and CDR2: SGHDT, YYEEEE. The DNA of the CDR3 is TGTGCCAGCAGCCATCCAACCTTCGGGACAGGGGGCTATGGCTACACCTTC. Translating gives CASSHPTFGTGGYGYTF.

J is TRBJ1-2 and V is TRBV6-4, with TRBD1 matching over 10 bases. CDR1 is MRHNA, CDR2 SNTAGT, per germline. V shed 6 bases and J 4 bases; nucleotides not matched to a gene: 11. The CDR3 length is 16 residues. This chain's CDR3 is CASRPTAGQGPYGYTF. The CDR3 DNA reads TGTGCCAGCAGACCCACCGCGGGACAGGGGCCCTATGGCTACACCTTC.

V and J are TRBV5-6 and TRBJ1-1; 9 bases fit TRBD1. The CDR3 is made up of 14 amino acids. Germline assignment: CDR1 SGHDT and CDR2 YYEEEE. The V segment lost 3 bases and the J segment 5 bases; nucleotides outside the gene matches: 5. CDR3 region: CASSSDRGMTEAFF. DNA for the CDR3: TGTGCCAGCAGCTCGGACAGGGGAATGACTGAAGCTTTCTTT.

The chain is built from TRBV6-1 and TRBJ2-1; TRBD2 might be the D (6 bases). With 3 bases removed from V and 1 base from J, the gap between germline ends came to 7 bases. The CDR3 covers 14 residues. Germline V CDR1 and CDR2: MNHNS, SASEGT. Here the CDR3 DNA reads TGTGCCAGCAGTGAGGGAGGATCCTACAATGAGCAGTTCTTC. This codes for CASSEGGSYNEQFF.

The chain is built from TRBV10-3 and TRBJ2-5; no definite D call. The V end was cut by 7 bases, the J end by 0 bases, with 9 bases between. The germline V gene has CDR1 ENHRY and CDR2 SYGVKD. The CDR3 is 13 residues long. CDR3 DNA: TGTGCCATCAACGCGGAGAACCAAGAGACCCAGTACTTC. This gives the protein CAINAENQETQYF.

The table lists this clone with a count of one. The rearrangement joins TRBV27 to TRBJ1-4; TRBD1 agrees at 8 bases. The CDR3 has 19 residues. Per germline, CDR1 MNHEY and CDR2 SMNVEV (reference sequence). V shed 5 bases, J shed 6 bases, and the junction held 20 bases outside the gene matches. The CDR3 DNA follows: TGTGCCAGCAGTATTGTGGGACAGGTTGGGCGGGGTTCGGATGAAAAACTGTTTTTT. Protein product: CASSIVGQVGRGSDEKLFF.

This chain joins TRBV4-1 and TRBJ2-1; 15 nucleotides match TRBD2. The germline V gene encodes CDR1 MGHRA and CDR2 YSYEKL. This CDR3 is built from 16 residues. V shed 4 bases and J 11 bases; nucleotides not matched to a gene: 9. The CDR3 region is CASSRAGTSGGRQQFF. For the CDR3, the DNA is TGCGCCAGCAGCCGCGCCGGGACTAGCGGGGGGAGGCAGCAGTTCTTC.

Here the CDR3 DNA reads TGTGCCAGCAGCCAAGACGCAAAGAGCTCCTACAATGAGCAGTTCTTC. Translation gives CASSQDAKSSYNEQFF. The chain uses TRBV3-1 (or the pseudogene TRBV3-2) and TRBJ2-1; D remains unclear. The V and J ends lost 0 bases and 0 bases respectively, with 9 bases between them. Germline assignment: CDR1 LGHDT and CDR2 YNNKEL (reference sequence). CDR3 size: 16 residues.

This chain links TRBV7-6 with TRBJ1-1; 9 nucleotides align to TRBD1. Germline V CDR1 and CDR2: SGHVS, FNYEAQ. V lost 5 bases and J lost 0; bases outside the gene matches: 4. The CDR3 is 15 residues long. CDR3 residues: CASSEGQGLNTEAFF. CDR3 sequence (DNA): TGTGCCAGCAGCGAAGGACAGGGGTTGAACACTGAAGCTTTCTTT.

The V call is TRBV7-8, the J call TRBJ2-7; TRBD1 matches at 8 bases. This CDR3 has 14 residues. From germline, CDR1 is SGHVS and CDR2 FQNEAQ. Trimming removed 1 base from V and 6 bases from J; junction bases left unmatched: 5. The CDR3 sequence is CASSLVSTGGEQYF. The CDR3 bases are TGTGCCAGCAGCTTAGTATCTACAGGGGGCGAGCAGTACTTC.

The chain is built from TRBV18 and TRBJ2-4, with D unclear. This CDR3 spans 16 amino acids. CDR1 is KGHSH, CDR2 LQKENI, per germline. V shed 2 bases and J shed 0 bases, with 11 bases lying between them. The CDR3 spells CASSPFRVGAKNIQYF. The CDR3 nucleotides are TGTGCCAGCTCACCATTCCGGGTCGGAGCCAAAAACATTCAGTACTTC.

The chain couples TRBV11-2 to TRBJ2-1, with a weak D call TRBD2 (5 bases). V shed 2 bases and J shed 8 bases, with 19 bases lying between them. Germline V gene sequence: CDR1 SGHAT, CDR2 FQNNGV. The CDR3 is 16 amino acids. The CDR3 DNA sequence: TGTGCCAGCAGCTTATATCTGGGTCGAGGGAGCGATGAGCAGTTCTTC. Translated, it gives CASSLYLGRGSDEQFF. The whole variable domain, remainder taken from reference TRBV11-2 and TRBJ2-1, is EAGVAQSPRYKIIEKRQSVAFWCNPISGHATLYWYQQILGQGPKLLIQFQNNGVVDDSQLPKDRFSAERLKGVDSTLKIQPAKLEDSAVYLCASSLYLGRGSDEQFFGPGTRLTVL.

The chain employs TRBV9 and TRBJ2-7, with TRBD2 matching 11 bases. This CDR3 is built from 14 residues. The germline CDR1 and CDR2 sequences are SGDLS and YYNGEE. With 4 bases clipped from V and 5 bases from J, the junction kept 5 bases outside the gene matches. The CDR3 nucleotides read TGTGCCAGCAGCCGTACTAGCGGGAGTAACGAGCAGTACTTC. Amino acids: CASSRTSGSNEQYF.

This chain uses TRBV4-3 with TRBJ1-6; 10 bases agree with TRBD1. This CDR3 region has 17 residues. V was pared by 0 bases and J by 9 bases, with 8 bases of the junction left unmatched. Germline loops: CDR1 LGHNA, CDR2 YSLEER. The CDR3 loop is CASSQDPRDRGSSPLHF. CDR3 coding DNA: TGCGCCAGCAGCCAAGATCCCCGGGACAGGGGTAGTTCACCCCTCCACTTT.

This clone was seen once. The V gene is TRBV7-2, the J gene TRBJ2-1; 7 bases are a match to TRBD2. V lost 5 bases and J lost 10; bases outside the gene matches: 14. Germline V lookup: CDR1 SGHTA, CDR2 FQGNSA. This CDR3 has 15 residues. The CDR3 coding sequence is TGTGCCAGCAGCCGCGGGGCGAGCGGGATTCTAGAGCAGTTCTTC. Translation gives CASSRGASGILEQFF.

The chain joins TRBV6-5 to TRBJ1-2; 8 nucleotides align to TRBD1. J gave up 0 bases and V 6 bases, and 3 bases lay outside the gene matches. From germline, CDR1 is MNHEY and CDR2 SVGAGI. The CDR3 totals 14 residues. The CDR3 is CASRGQETNYGYTF. The CDR3 coding sequence is TGTGCCAGCAGGGGACAGGAAACTAACTATGGCTACACCTTC.